This T cell receptor beta chain is drawn from a study of blood T cell repertoires in COVID-19. Assay used: immunoSEQ multiplex PCR; TCRdb lists only in-frame clones, some missing. The table has thousands of clones, around 89% seen once. This clonotype originated in a man older than 75 with active COVID-19. The specimen was peripheral blood.

CDR3: CASQSGSSYEQYF. The CDR3 bases are TGTGCCAGTCAAAGCGGGAGCTCCTACGAGCAGTACTTC. The chain employs TRBV19 and TRBJ2-7, with 8 bases that match TRBD2. V shed 8 bases and J 0 bases; nucleotides not matched to a gene: 3. Per germline, CDR1 LNHDA and CDR2 SQIVND (reference sequence). The CDR3 runs 13 residues.